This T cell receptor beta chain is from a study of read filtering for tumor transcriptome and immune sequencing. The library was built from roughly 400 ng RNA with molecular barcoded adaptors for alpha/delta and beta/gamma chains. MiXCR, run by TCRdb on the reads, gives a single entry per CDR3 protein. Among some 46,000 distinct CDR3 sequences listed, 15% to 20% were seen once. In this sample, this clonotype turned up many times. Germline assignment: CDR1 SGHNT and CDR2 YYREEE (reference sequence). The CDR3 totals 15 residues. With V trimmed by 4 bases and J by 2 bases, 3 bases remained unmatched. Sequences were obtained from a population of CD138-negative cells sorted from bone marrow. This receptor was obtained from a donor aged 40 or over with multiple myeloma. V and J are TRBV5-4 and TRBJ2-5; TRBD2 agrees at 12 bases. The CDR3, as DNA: TGTGCCAGCAGCCGGACTAGCGGGATACAAGAGACCCAGTACTTC. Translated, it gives CASSRTSGIQETQYF.